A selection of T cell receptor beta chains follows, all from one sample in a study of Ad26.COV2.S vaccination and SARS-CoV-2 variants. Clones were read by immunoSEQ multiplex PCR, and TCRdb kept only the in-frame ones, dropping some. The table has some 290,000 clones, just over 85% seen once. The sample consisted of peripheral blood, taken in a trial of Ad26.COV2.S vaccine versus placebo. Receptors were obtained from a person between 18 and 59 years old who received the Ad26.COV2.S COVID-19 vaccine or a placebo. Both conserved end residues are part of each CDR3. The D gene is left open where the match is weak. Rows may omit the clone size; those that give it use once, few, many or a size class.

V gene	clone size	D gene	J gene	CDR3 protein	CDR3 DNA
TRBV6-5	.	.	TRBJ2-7	CASSYSGLGEQYF	TGTGCCAGCAGTTACTCAGGGTTGGGGGAGCAGTACTTC
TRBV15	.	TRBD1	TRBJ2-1	CATSRGQGNNEQFF	TGTGCCACCAGCAGAGGACAGGGAAACAATGAGCAGTTCTTC
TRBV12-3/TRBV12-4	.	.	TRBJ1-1	CASSLFREAFF	TGTGCCAGCAGTTTATTTCGTGAAGCTTTCTTT
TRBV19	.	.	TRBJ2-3	CASSLGTSTDTQYF	TGTGCCAGTAGCCTCGGGACTAGCACAGATACGCAGTATTTT
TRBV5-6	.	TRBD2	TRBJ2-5	CASSLWGTSSGTQYF	TGTGCCAGCAGCTTGTGGGGGACTAGCTCGGGGACCCAGTACTTC
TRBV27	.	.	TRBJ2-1	CASSSYTGPIYNEQFF	TGTGCCAGCAGTTCGTACACGGGACCGATCTACAATGAGCAGTTCTTC
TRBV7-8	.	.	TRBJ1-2	CASTENAKDYGYTF	TGTGCCAGCACCGAGAACGCGAAGGACTATGGCTACACCTTC
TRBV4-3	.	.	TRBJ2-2	CASSPSVERTGELFF	TGCGCCAGCAGCCCTTCAGTGGAGCGGACCGGGGAGCTGTTTTTT
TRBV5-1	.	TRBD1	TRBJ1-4	CASSRDRTVANEKLFF	TGCGCCAGCAGCAGGGACAGGACTGTCGCTAATGAAAAACTGTTTTTT
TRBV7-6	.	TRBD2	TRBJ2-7	CASSALAGAHNEQYF	TGTGCCAGCAGCGCTCTAGCGGGGGCTCACAACGAGCAGTACTTC
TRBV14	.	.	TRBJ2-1	CASSQGPDRAARSYNEQFF	TGTGCCAGCAGCCAAGGGCCTGATAGGGCGGCCCGCTCCTACAATGAGCAGTTCTTC
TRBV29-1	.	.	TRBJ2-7	CSVVRSTTYEQYF	TGCAGCGTTGTACGCAGTACAACCTACGAGCAGTACTTC
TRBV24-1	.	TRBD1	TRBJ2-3	CATSDNEQGARSTDTQYF	TGTGCCACCAGTGATAATGAACAGGGGGCGCGGAGCACAGATACGCAGTATTTT
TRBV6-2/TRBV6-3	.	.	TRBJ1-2	CASSYPSRGVYGYTF	TGTGCCAGCAGTTACCCCAGTCGGGGGGTCTATGGCTACACCTTC
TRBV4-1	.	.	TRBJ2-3	CASSQIGWSTDTQYF	TGCGCCAGCAGCCAAATAGGTTGGAGCACAGATACGCAGTATTTT
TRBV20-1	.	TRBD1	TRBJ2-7	CSADRVGEQYF	TGCAGTGCCGACAGGGTTGGGGAGCAGTACTTC
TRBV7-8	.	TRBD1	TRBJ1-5	CASRQGASNQPQHF	TGTGCCAGCAGACAGGGGGCAAGCAATCAGCCCCAGCATTTT
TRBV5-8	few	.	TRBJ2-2	CASSLHRAQNTGELFF	TGTGCCAGCAGCCTACACCGGGCTCAGAACACCGGGGAGCTGTTTTTT
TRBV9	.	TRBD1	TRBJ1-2	CASSAPGTGNYGYTF	TGTGCCAGCAGCGCCCCCGGGACAGGCAACTATGGCTACACCTTC
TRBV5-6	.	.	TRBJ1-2	CASSIGTPYGYTF	TGTGCCAGCAGCATAGGGACACCATATGGCTACACCTTC
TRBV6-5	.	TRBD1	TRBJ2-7	CASSYSTGGAYEQYF	TGTGCCAGCAGTTACTCGACAGGGGGCGCGTACGAGCAGTACTTC
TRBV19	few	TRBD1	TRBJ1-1	CASSRQGWGRMNTEAFF	TGTGCCAGTAGTAGACAGGGTTGGGGACGGATGAACACTGAAGCTTTCTTT
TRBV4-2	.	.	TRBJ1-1	CASSQDRLSEAPAFF	TGTGCCAGCAGCCAAGATCGCCTGAGTGAGGCCCCAGCTTTCTTT
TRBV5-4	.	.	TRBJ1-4	CASSSYPSRLDEKLFF	TGTGCCAGCAGCTCCTACCCTTCCCGGTTGGATGAAAAACTGTTTTTT
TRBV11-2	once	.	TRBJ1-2	CASSPSTARGYTF	TGTGCCAGCAGCCCATCTACTGCTCGTGGCTACACCTTC
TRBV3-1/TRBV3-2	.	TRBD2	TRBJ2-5	CASSQGRGGLYQETQYF	TGTGCCAGCAGCCAAGGTCGGGGGGGGCTGTACCAAGAGACCCAGTACTTC
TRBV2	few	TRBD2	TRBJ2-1	CATSEWTSNNEQFF	TGTGCCACCTCAGAGTGGACTAGCAACAATGAGCAGTTCTTC
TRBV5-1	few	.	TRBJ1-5	CASSLEGNSNQPQHF	TGCGCCAGCAGCTTGGAGGGGAATAGCAATCAGCCCCAGCATTTT
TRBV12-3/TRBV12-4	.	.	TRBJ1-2	CASSSLGGGYTF	TGTGCCAGCAGTTCGCTAGGGGGTGGCTACACCTTC
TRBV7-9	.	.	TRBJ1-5	CASSFSVDNQPQHF	TGTGCCAGCAGCTTCTCGGTCGACAATCAGCCCCAGCATTTT
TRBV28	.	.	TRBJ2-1	CASSLYLRSSYNEQFF	TGTGCCAGCAGTTTATATCTACGGAGCTCCTACAATGAGCAGTTCTTC
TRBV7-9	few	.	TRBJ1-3	CASSYDSRGSIYF	TGTGCCAGCAGCTACGATTCGCGGGGCTCCATATATTTT
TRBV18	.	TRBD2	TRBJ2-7	CASSPIAGGLDEQYF	TGTGCCAGCTCACCTATAGCGGGGGGACTTGACGAGCAGTACTTC
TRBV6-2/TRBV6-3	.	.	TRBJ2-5	CASRPPYRGGETQYF	TGTGCCAGCAGACCTCCATACAGGGGGGGGGAGACCCAGTACTTC
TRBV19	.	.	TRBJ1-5	CATHQMRSNQPQHF	TGTGCCACCCATCAAATGAGGAGCAATCAGCCCCAGCATTTT